This passage covers 31 T cell receptor beta chains from one sample sequenced in a study of regulatory T cells in long-lasting Graves disease. According to the study, TCR beta libraries were built with iRepertoire HTBI primers and CDR3-region Arm-PCR. A single record per CDR3 protein comes from TCRdb applying MiXCR to the multiplex PCR reads. The repertoire includes under 500,000 distinct CDR3 sequences, 20% to 25% of them detected once, and 6.5% to 8% sits in the top ten. The time point denotes: persistent/refractory GD, antithyroid drugs over 5 years with positive TRAb. RNA extracted from PBMCs served as the sequencing template. This specimen consisted of peripheral blood mononuclear cells (PBMCs), obtained when the disease was refractory, from a patient treated with antithyroid drugs. These receptors came from a female donor with Graves disease.

This clonotype was recorded many times. The V and J genes are TRBV10-3 and TRBJ1-5; D perhaps matches TRBD1 (6 bases). This CDR3 region has 14 residues. V gave up 8 bases and J gave up 12 bases, with 23 bases separating them. Germline V gives CDR1 ENHRY, CDR2 SYGVKD. In DNA form, the CDR3 reads TGTGCCATCGCTTCGGGCAGGGGAGTTACTCTCCAGCATTTT. Protein: CAIASGRGVTLQHF.

This clonotype has at least ten counts. This chain connects TRBV7-9 to TRBJ1-3, with D possibly TRBD1 on 6 matching bases. The V end was cut by 6 bases, the J end by 4 bases, with 13 bases between. Germline lookup yields CDR1 SEHNR and CDR2 FQNEAQ (reference sequence). This CDR3 is built from 14 residues. CDR3 sequence (DNA): TGTGCCAGCAGTTCAGACAGGACGGGAAACACCATATATTTT. Translating it yields CASSSDRTGNTIYF.

The sample holds many counts of this clonotype. The chain employs TRBV11-2 and TRBJ2-5, with D perhaps TRBD1 (6 bases). The CDR3 contains 15 residues. Germline CDR1 reads SGHAT; CDR2 reads FQNNGV. Deletions cut 0 bases from V and 5 bases from J, with 13 bases between. The CDR3 here is CASSLEGTGLETQYF. CDR3 nucleotides: TGTGCCAGCAGCTTAGAAGGCACAGGGCTGGAGACCCAGTACTTC.

V is TRBV7-8 and J is TRBJ1-5; 10 bases fit TRBD1. The CDR3 length is 18 residues. CDR1 is SGHVS, CDR2 FQNEAQ, per germline. V gave up 1 base and J gave up 0 bases; unmatched junction bases: 6. CDR3 region: CASSLGTGGINSNQPQHF. The CDR3 bases are TGTGCCAGCAGCTTAGGGACAGGGGGTATCAATAGCAATCAGCCCCAGCATTTT.

V and J are TRBV5-4 and TRBJ2-7; maybe TRBD1 (6 bases). The CDR3 is made up of 17 amino acids. V lost 0 bases and J 1 base, leaving 17 bases between the germline ends. The germline gives CDR1 SGHNT, CDR2 YYREEE (reference sequence). The CDR3 DNA reads as TGTGCCAGCAGCTTGGGGGGGCAGGGGAGAACGTCCTACGAGCAGTACTTC. This sequence encodes CASSLGGQGRTSYEQYF.

J is TRBJ1-2 and V is TRBV12-3 or TRBV12-4, with a tentative D call TRBD1 (6 bases). With 7 bases removed from V and 5 bases from J, the gap between germline ends came to 14 bases. The CDR3 is 13 amino acids. The CDR3 DNA reads TGTGCCAGCACCAAAACAGGGTCGTATGGCTACACCTTC. It is translated as CASTKTGSYGYTF.

This clonotype was detected ten times or more. This sequence joins TRBV28 and TRBJ1-6; D call uncertain. This CDR3 has 14 amino acids. Germline V gene lookup returns CDR1 MDHEN and CDR2 SYDVKM. Trimming removed 3 bases at V and 10 bases at J, with 13 bases between. The chain's CDR3 is CASSLRTSRSPLHF. CDR3 nucleotides: TGTGCCAGCAGTTTGCGCACCTCGAGATCACCCCTCCACTTT.

This clonotype came up a few times. CDR3 DNA sequence: TGTGCCTGGAGTCCAGGGGGTCGGTCCAATCAGCCCCAGCATTTT. Its protein product is CAWSPGGRSNQPQHF. V gene TRBV30 combines with J gene TRBJ1-5; the match to TRBD1 covers 7 bases. The CDR3 is 15 residues long. V trimming: 2 bases; J trimming: 3 bases; junction bases outside the gene matches: 7. CDR1 GTSNPN and CDR2 SVGIG come from the germline V gene (reference sequence).

This chain connects TRBV28 to TRBJ2-2; no clear D. CDR3 size: 13 residues. V was clipped by 6 bases and J by 6 bases, with 11 bases between them. Germline loops: CDR1 MDHEN, CDR2 SYDVKM. The CDR3: CASRSPPPGELFF. In DNA form, the CDR3 reads TGTGCCAGCAGGTCCCCCCCCCCCGGGGAGCTGTTTTTT.

With respect to this clonotype: The CDR3 does not close with the conserved phenylalanine or tryptophan, likely indicating a read error. The rearrangement joins TRBV7-3 to TRBJ2-5, with TRBD1 matching over 7 bases. CDR1 is SGHTA, CDR2 FQGTGA, per germline. Trimming at V came to 4 bases and at J to 5 bases, leaving 7 bases not matched to a gene. This CDR3 region has 14 residues. The DNA of the CDR3 is TGTGCCAGCAGCTACACAGGGGTCTGGGAGACCCAGTACTCC. Translated, it gives CASSYTGVWETQYS.

This clonotype was recorded many times. The gene calls are TRBV27 and TRBJ1-2; 8 bases line up with TRBD1. CDR1 is MNHEY and CDR2 is SMNVEV in the germline V gene (reference sequence). Losses at the gene ends were 2 bases for V and 5 bases for J; bases not matched to a gene: 7. The CDR3 has 15 amino acids. CDR3: CASSLGQGAQYGYTF. The CDR3 DNA sequence: TGTGCCAGCAGTTTAGGTCAGGGGGCGCAATATGGCTACACCTTC.

The genes are TRBV30 and TRBJ1-6; D may be TRBD1 (5 bases). The germline V gene encodes CDR1 GTSNPN and CDR2 SVGIG (reference sequence). V was trimmed by 8 bases and J by 7 bases, leaving 15 bases between them. The CDR3 loop spans 13 amino acids. The CDR3 loop reads CAGRDRRNSPLHF. The CDR3 DNA sequence: TGTGCCGGAAGGGACCGACGAAATTCACCCCTCCACTTT.

This clonotype was recorded many times. The V gene is TRBV28, the J gene TRBJ2-2, with 7 bases identical to TRBD1. Trimming took 6 bases from V and 8 from J; bases not matched to a gene: 12. Germline values: CDR1 MDHEN, CDR2 SYDVKM. This CDR3 comprises 15 residues. The CDR3 region is CASSPPTTGVGELFF. CDR3 DNA sequence: TGTGCCAGCAGCCCACCCACCACAGGGGTAGGGGAGCTGTTTTTT.

This chain uses TRBV29-1 with TRBJ2-7; D is uncertain. This CDR3 has 12 amino acids. Trimming took off 5 bases at V and 0 bases at J, with 8 bases between the two ends. Germline CDR1 and CDR2: SQVTM and ANQGSEA. CDR3 in amino acids: CSVSVNSYEQYF. The CDR3 DNA is TGCAGCGTTTCAGTAAACTCCTACGAGCAGTACTTC.

This clonotype was found many times. J is TRBJ1-1 and V is TRBV27; D is perhaps TRBD1 (6 bases). V was cut by 8 bases and J by 6 bases, with 16 bases left in between. CDR3 length: 13 residues. Germline CDR1 is MNHEY and CDR2 is SMNVEV (reference sequence). The CDR3 region has the DNA TGTGCCAGCGCGATAGAGAGGGGGGCTGAAGCTTTCTTT. As protein: CASAIERGAEAFF.

V is TRBV6-2 or TRBV6-3 and J is TRBJ2-2; 10 bases match TRBD2. From germline, CDR1 is MNHEY and CDR2 SVGEGT. Losses at the gene ends were 0 bases for V and 5 bases for J; bases not matched to a gene: 3. The CDR3 consists of 16 residues. The CDR3 DNA follows: TGTGCCAGCAGTTACTCCCCAGCGGGAGGGACCGGGGAGCTGTTTTTT. Protein sequence: CASSYSPAGGTGELFF.

This clonotype has ten or more counts. The rearrangement joins TRBV30 to TRBJ1-1; no clear D. The germline gives CDR1 GTSNPN, CDR2 SVGIG (reference sequence). V was pared by 4 bases and J by 11 bases, with 14 bases between. The CDR3 sequence is 11 residues long. In DNA, the CDR3 is TGTGCCTGGACTTCTTTCGGTCGGGCTTTCTTT. This translates into CAWTSFGRAFF.

V is TRBV5-1 and J is TRBJ1-3, with D maybe TRBD1 (6 bases). Trimming left V 0 bases short and J 4 bases short, with 17 bases between. Germline-derived CDR1 and CDR2 are SGHRS and YFSETQ. There are 17 residues in the CDR3. The CDR3 spells CASSLVPGTRSGNTIYF. In DNA, the CDR3 is TGCGCCAGCAGCTTGGTCCCCGGGACACGAAGCGGAAACACCATATATTTT. The full variable domain, with the rest looked up from reference TRBV5-1 and TRBJ1-3, is KAGVTQTPRYLIKTRGQQVTLSCSPISGHRSVSWYQQTPGQGLQFLFEYFSETQRNKGNFPGRFSGRQFSNSRSEMNVSTLELGDSALYLCASSLVPGTRSGNTIYFGEGSWLTVV.

This clonotype was observed at least ten times. The chain recombines TRBV28 with TRBJ2-7; D might be TRBD1 or TRBD2, each matching 5 bases. There are 15 residues in the CDR3. Deletions cut 6 bases from V and 1 base from J, with 16 bases between. Germline CDR1 is MDHEN and CDR2 is SYDVKM. This CDR3 is CASRGTGTVSYEQYF. CDR3 nucleotide sequence: TGTGCCAGCAGGGGAACGGGGACGGTTTCCTACGAGCAGTACTTC.

There are many counts of this clonotype. V usage is TRBV27 and J usage is TRBJ2-7, with D perhaps given as TRBD1 or TRBD2 (5 bases each). This CDR3 is 13 amino acids long. V lost 2 bases, J lost 3 bases, and 8 bases lay in between. The germline gives CDR1 MNHEY, CDR2 SMNVEV (reference sequence). This chain's CDR3 is CASSLRDGYEQYF. The CDR3 DNA reads TGTGCCAGCAGTTTAAGGGACGGCTACGAGCAGTACTTC.

The V gene is TRBV19, the J gene TRBJ2-7, with TRBD2 matching 12 bases. The length of the CDR3 is 13 residues. Germline assignment: CDR1 LNHDA and CDR2 SQIVND (reference sequence). V shed 10 bases, J shed 7 bases, and the junction held 8 bases outside the gene matches. In nucleotides, the CDR3 is TGTGCCACCCGACTAGCGGGAGCTGGAGAGCAGTACTTC. Its translation is CATRLAGAGEQYF.

Notes on this clonotype: Sequence at one end of the junction differs from germline and may be a read error. The chain has TRBV7-2 and TRBJ2-5, with D possibly TRBD2 on 6 matching bases. This CDR3 is built from 15 residues. Per germline, CDR1 SGHTA and CDR2 FQGNSA. The CDR3 nucleotides read TGTGCCGGCAGCTTATCAAGGACTAACCAAGAGACCCAGTACTTC. Protein product: CAGSLSRTNQETQYF.

The chain uses TRBV5-1 and TRBJ1-1; perhaps TRBD1 as D (6 bases). Trimming shortened V by 1 base and J by 1 base, and 11 bases separated the two germline ends. The germline CDR1 and CDR2 sequences are SGHRS and YFSETQ. The CDR3 loop spans 15 amino acids. DNA of the CDR3: TGCGCCAGCAGCTTGTGGGACACAACGAACACTGAAGCTTTCTTT. It is translated as CASSLWDTTNTEAFF.

This clonotype has ten or more counts. The chain carries TRBV28 and TRBJ2-7, with 7 bases matching TRBD1. Germline assignment: CDR1 MDHEN and CDR2 SYDVKM. The CDR3 contains 12 residues. Trimming took 5 bases from V and 7 from J; bases not matched to a gene: 5. CDR3 nucleotide sequence: TGTGCCAGCAGTCCGACAGGGTCTGAGCAGTACTTC. Protein product: CASSPTGSEQYF. Together with reference TRBV28 and TRBJ2-7, the CDR3 gives the full variable domain: DVKVTQSSRYLVKRTGEKVFLECVQDMDHENMFWYRQDPGLGLRLIYFSYDVKMKEKGDIPEGYSVSREKKERFSLILESASTNQTSMYLCASSPTGSEQYFGPGTRLTVT.

There are many counts of this clonotype. The V call is TRBV30, the J call TRBJ1-3; D remains unclear. The V end was cut by 4 bases, the J end by 2 bases, with 15 bases between. The CDR3 runs 15 residues. The V gene's germline CDR1 is GTSNPN and CDR2 SVGIG (reference sequence). The CDR3 loop reads CAWNIRAHAGNTIYF. CDR3 DNA sequence: TGTGCCTGGAACATCCGGGCTCACGCTGGAAACACCATATATTTT.

The chain is built from TRBV9 and TRBJ2-7; the D is unclear. With 0 bases removed from V and 5 bases from J, the gap between germline ends came to 12 bases. The CDR3 has 14 residues. The germline gives CDR1 SGDLS, CDR2 YYNGEE. DNA of the CDR3: TGTGCCAGCAGCGTAGCTGCAACCCCCCACGAGCAGTACTTC. Its translation is CASSVAATPHEQYF.

The table lists this clonotype with many counts. The rearrangement joins TRBV30 to TRBJ1-2, with a tentative D call TRBD1 (6 bases). V lost 4 bases and J lost 3, with 18 bases in between. Germline assignment: CDR1 GTSNPN and CDR2 SVGIG (reference sequence). There are 15 residues in the CDR3. CDR3 amino acids: CAWTRSKRGDYGYTF. For the CDR3, the DNA is TGTGCCTGGACCAGATCGAAAAGGGGGGACTATGGCTACACCTTC.

A few counts support this clonotype. The rearrangement joins TRBV6-1 to TRBJ2-2, with unresolved D. Germline V gene lookup returns CDR1 MNHNS and CDR2 SASEGT. Trimming took off 5 bases at V and 1 base at J, with 5 bases between the two ends. The CDR3 runs to 13 residues. The CDR3 coding sequence is TGTGCCAGCAGTCCCTGGAACACCGGGGAGCTGTTTTTT. Protein sequence: CASSPWNTGELFF.

This clonotype appeared many times. V usage is TRBV6-1 and J usage is TRBJ1-2; tentatively, D is TRBD1 (5 bases). Germline assignment: CDR1 MNHNS and CDR2 SASEGT. Trimming shortened V by 6 bases and J by 8 bases, and 16 bases separated the two germline ends. This CDR3 region has 13 residues. DNA for the CDR3: TGTGCCAGCAGGCTGAGGGGCTCTTCCGGCTACACCTTC. Encoded protein: CASRLRGSSGYTF.

This clonotype was recorded a few times. This sequence joins TRBV12-3 or TRBV12-4 and TRBJ1-1; no clear D. This CDR3 has 15 amino acids. The V gene lost 6 bases and the J gene lost 3 bases, with 17 bases spanning the gap. CDR3 DNA sequence: TGTGCCAGCAGCCTTGATATAGATACTTACACTGAAGCTTTCTTT. Translating gives CASSLDIDTYTEAFF.

This clonotype was recorded many times. The V call is TRBV20-1, the J call TRBJ1-2; D is uncertain. V dropped 5 bases and J dropped 2 bases, with 15 bases sitting between them. The CDR3 runs to 14 residues. CDR1 is DFQATT, CDR2 SNEGSKA, per germline (reference sequence). DNA for the CDR3: TGCAGTGCTTCCCCGGACGGGATCAACTATGGCTACACCTTC. Its translation is CSASPDGINYGYTF.